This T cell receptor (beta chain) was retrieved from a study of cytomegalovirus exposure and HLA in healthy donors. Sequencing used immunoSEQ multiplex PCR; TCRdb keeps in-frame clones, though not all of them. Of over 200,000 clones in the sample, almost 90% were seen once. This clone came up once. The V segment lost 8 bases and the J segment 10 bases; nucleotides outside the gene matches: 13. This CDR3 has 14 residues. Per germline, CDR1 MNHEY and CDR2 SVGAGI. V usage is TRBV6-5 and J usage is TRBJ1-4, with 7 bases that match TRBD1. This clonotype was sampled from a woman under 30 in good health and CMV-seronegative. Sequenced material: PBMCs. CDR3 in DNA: TGTGCCAGCTCCCTTAGGACACAGGGGCCAAAACTGTTTTTT. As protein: CASSLRTQGPKLFF.